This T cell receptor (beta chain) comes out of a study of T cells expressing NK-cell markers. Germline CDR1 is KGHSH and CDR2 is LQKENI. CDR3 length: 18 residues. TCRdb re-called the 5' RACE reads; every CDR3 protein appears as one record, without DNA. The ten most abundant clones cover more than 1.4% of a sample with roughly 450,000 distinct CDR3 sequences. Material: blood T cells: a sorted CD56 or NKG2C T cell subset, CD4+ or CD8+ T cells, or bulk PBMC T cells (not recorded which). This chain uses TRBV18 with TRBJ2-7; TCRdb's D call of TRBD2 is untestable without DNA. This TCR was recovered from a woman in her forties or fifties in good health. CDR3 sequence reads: CASSPNSRGTSGSYEQYF.